These 3 T cell receptor beta chains originate from one sample sequenced in a study of blood T cell repertoires in COVID-19. The repertoire was sequenced with immunoSEQ multiplex PCR; TCRdb's copy has only in-frame clones and lacks some. The repertoire includes around 65,000 clones, about 81% of them detected once, and roughly 8.3% sits in the top ten. The material sequenced was peripheral blood. All receptors come from a human donor in a cohort sampled during active COVID-19.

The gene calls are TRBV6-5 and TRBJ1-6, with 9 bases identical to TRBD1. The CDR3 has 15 amino acids. The germline gives CDR1 MNHEY, CDR2 SVGAGI. After removal of 2 bases from V and 9 bases from J, the junction contained 5 bases not matched to a gene. The CDR3 DNA follows: TGTGCCAGCAGTTACGGACAGGGGTTTGGTTCACCCCTCCACTTT. Translation gives CASSYGQGFGSPLHF.

The chain couples TRBV19 to TRBJ2-2; 8 nucleotides agree with TRBD1. CDR1 LNHDA and CDR2 SQIVND come from the germline V gene (reference sequence). The CDR3 is 13 residues long. Unmatched junction bases numbered 7, after V lost 8 bases and J lost 8 bases. The CDR3 reads CASGDRGIGELFF. The CDR3, as DNA: TGTGCCAGTGGTGACAGGGGTATTGGGGAGCTGTTTTTT. The full variable domain, in which reference TRBV19 and TRBJ2-2 provide the parts outside the CDR3, is DGGITQSPKYLFRKEGQNVTLSCEQNLNHDAMYWYRQDPGQGLRLIYYSQIVNDFQKGDIAEGYSVSREKKESFPLTVTSAQKNPTAFYLCASGDRGIGELFFGEGSRLTVL.

This chain connects TRBV7-2 to TRBJ2-3, with D unresolved. This CDR3 has 13 residues. The germline CDR1 and CDR2 sequences are SGHTA and FQGNSA. Trimming took 5 bases from V and 3 from J, leaving 9 bases between them. The CDR3: CASSPHVTDTQYF. DNA of the CDR3: TGTGCCAGCAGCCCACATGTTACAGATACGCAGTATTTT.